This T cell receptor (beta chain) was sequenced for a study of molecular identifiers for immune sequencing clone quantification. Findings of the study overall: Clones that had above 20 RNA copies took up over 99% of effector molecules but under 1% in naive cells.

The sample holds many counts of this clonotype. Its antigen is unidentified. Trimming left V 3 bases short and J 3 bases short, with 14 bases between. CDR3 size: 16 residues. The germline V gene encodes CDR1 MDHEN and CDR2 SYDVKM. Investigators produced naive CD8 libraries from about 19,000 to 1,100,000 sorted cells, drawing on 10%, 30% or 50% RNA. Researchers sorted naive CD8 T cells as cells that were CD8+CD4-CCR7+CD45RA+. TCRdb itself ran the PCR reads through MiXCR, one entry per CDR3 protein. This table has nearly 650,000 distinct CDR3 sequences, 25% appearing once. Sequencing used naive CD8+ T cells from blood, with Jurkat cell RNA spiked in. The subset is: FACS-sorted CD8+CD4-CCR7+CD45RA+ naive T cells. This chain joins TRBV28 and TRBJ1-4; TRBD1 might be the D (6 bases). This sequence was found in a human donor in good health. Some libraries in this study had Jurkat cell RNA spiked in. CDR3: CASSFILGAANEKLFF. In DNA, the CDR3 is TGTGCCAGCAGTTTCATCCTGGGGGCGGCTAATGAAAAACTGTTTTTT.